This T cell receptor beta chain was found in a study of blood T cell repertoires in COVID-19. The CDR3 length is 15 residues. Trimming cost V 4 bases and J 8 bases; bases outside gene matches: 7. CDR1 and CDR2 (germline): SGHTA, FQGNSA. Data came from immunoSEQ multiplex PCR; TCRdb stores just in-frame clones and leaves some out. Of roughly 190,000 clones in the sample, approximately 90% are singletons; the top ten hold roughly 6.2%. The sequencing sample was made of peripheral blood. V usage is TRBV7-2 and J usage is TRBJ2-1; 11 nucleotides align to TRBD2. This sequence was found in a woman aged 40 to 50 who had recovered from COVID-19. CDR3: CASSSGLAVRDEQFF. The CDR3 DNA is TGTGCCAGCAGCTCGGGACTAGCGGTTAGAGATGAGCAGTTCTTC.